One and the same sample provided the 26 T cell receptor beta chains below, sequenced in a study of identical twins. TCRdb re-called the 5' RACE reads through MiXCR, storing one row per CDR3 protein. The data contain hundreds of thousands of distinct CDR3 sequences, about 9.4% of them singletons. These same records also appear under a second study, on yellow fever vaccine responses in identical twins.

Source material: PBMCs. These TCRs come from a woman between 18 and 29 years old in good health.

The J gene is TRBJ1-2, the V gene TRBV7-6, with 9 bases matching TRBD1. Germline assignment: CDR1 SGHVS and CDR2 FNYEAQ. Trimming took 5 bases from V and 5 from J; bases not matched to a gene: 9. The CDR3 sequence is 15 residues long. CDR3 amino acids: CASSPTGGAGYGYTF. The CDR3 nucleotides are TGTGCCAGCAGCCCAACAGGGGGCGCGGGGTATGGCTACACCTTC.

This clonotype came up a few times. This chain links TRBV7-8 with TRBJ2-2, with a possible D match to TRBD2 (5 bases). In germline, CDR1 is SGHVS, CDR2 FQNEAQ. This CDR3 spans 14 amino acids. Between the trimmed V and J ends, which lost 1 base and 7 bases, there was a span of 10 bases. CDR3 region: CASSLVGRGGELFF. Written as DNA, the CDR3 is TGTGCCAGCAGCTTAGTAGGCCGGGGCGGGGAGCTGTTTTTT.

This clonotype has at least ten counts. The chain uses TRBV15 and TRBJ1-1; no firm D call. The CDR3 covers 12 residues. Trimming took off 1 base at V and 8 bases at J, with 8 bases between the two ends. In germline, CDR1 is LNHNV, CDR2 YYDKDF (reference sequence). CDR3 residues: CATSRVDGEAFF. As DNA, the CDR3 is TGTGCCACCAGCAGAGTAGACGGAGAAGCTTTCTTT. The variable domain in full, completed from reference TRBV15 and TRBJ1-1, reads DAMVIQNPRYQVTQFGKPVTLSCSQTLNHNVMYWYQQKSSQAPKLLFHYYDKDFNNEADTPDNFQSRRPNTSFCFLDIRSPGLGDTAMYLCATSRVDGEAFFGQGTRLTVV.

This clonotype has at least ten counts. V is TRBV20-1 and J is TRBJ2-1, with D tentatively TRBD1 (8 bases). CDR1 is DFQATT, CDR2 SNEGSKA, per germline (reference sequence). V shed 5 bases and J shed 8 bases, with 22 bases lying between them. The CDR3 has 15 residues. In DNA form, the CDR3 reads TGCAGTGCTCCCAAACAGGGGGGGGTTAGCTATGAGCAGTTCTTC. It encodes CSAPKQGGVSYEQFF.

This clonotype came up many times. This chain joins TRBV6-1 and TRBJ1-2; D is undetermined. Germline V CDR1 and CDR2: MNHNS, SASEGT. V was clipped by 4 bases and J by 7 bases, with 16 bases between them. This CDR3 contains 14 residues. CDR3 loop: CASSGMNSGSGYTF. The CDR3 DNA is TGTGCCAGCAGTGGTATGAACAGCGGAAGTGGCTACACCTTC.

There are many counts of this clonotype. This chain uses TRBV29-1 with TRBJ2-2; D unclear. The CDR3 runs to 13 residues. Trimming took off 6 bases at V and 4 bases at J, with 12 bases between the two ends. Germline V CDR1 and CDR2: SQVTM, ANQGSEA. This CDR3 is CSVMAEPTGELFF. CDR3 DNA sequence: TGCAGCGTGATGGCGGAGCCCACCGGGGAGCTGTTTTTT.

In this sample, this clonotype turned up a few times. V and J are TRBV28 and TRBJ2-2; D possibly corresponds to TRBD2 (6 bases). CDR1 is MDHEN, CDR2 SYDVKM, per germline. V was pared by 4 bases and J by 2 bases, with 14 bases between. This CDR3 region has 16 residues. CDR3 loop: CASSSPGTGNTGELFF. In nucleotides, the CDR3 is TGTGCCAGCAGTTCCCCCGGGACTGGCAACACCGGGGAGCTGTTTTTT.

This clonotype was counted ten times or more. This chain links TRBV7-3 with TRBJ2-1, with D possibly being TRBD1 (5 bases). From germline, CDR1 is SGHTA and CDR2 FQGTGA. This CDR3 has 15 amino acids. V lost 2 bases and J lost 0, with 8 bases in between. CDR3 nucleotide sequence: TGTGCCAGCAGCTTAGGGGCGGCCTCCTACAATGAGCAGTTCTTC. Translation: CASSLGAASYNEQFF.

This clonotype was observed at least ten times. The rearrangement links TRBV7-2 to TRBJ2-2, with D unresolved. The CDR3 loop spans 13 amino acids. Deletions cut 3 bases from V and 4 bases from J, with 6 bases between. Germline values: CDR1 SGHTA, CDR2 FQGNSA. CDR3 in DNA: TGTGCCAGCAGCTTTACCCGCACCGGGGAGCTGTTTTTT. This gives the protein CASSFTRTGELFF.

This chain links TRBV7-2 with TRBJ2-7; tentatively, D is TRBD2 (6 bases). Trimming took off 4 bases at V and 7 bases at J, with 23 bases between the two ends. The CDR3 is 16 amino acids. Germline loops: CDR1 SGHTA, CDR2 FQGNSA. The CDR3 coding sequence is TGTGCCAGCAGCTCGCGTGGGGGGTCGGGAGCTAAAGAGCAGTACTTC. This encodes CASSSRGGSGAKEQYF.

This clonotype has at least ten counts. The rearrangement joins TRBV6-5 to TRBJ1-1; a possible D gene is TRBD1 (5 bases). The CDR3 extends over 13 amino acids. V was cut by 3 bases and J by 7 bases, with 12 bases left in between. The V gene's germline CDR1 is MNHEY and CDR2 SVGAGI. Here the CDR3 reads CASSYFQGDEAFF. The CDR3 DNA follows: TGTGCCAGCAGTTATTTTCAGGGAGATGAAGCTTTCTTT.

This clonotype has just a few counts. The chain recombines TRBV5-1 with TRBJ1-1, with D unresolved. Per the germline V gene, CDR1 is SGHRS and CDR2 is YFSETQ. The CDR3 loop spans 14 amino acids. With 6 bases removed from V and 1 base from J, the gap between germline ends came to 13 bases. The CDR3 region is CASTWGDPNTEAFF. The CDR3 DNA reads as TGCGCCAGCACCTGGGGAGACCCGAACACTGAAGCTTTCTTT.

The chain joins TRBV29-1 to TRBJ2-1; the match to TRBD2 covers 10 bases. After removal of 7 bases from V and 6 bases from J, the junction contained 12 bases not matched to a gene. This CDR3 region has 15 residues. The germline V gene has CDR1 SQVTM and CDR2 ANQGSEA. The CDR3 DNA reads TGCAGCGATAGGACTAGCGGTGAAAGGGGCAATGAGCAGTTCTTC. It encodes CSDRTSGERGNEQFF.

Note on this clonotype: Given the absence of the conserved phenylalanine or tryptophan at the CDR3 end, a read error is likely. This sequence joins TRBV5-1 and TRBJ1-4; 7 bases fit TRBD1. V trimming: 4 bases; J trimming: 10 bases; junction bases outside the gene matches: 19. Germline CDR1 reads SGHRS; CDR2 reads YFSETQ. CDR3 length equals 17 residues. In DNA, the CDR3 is TGCGCCAGCAGCCCCACGGAGGGGGCATTATATGTGGGAAAACTGTTTTCT. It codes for CASSPTEGALYVGKLFS.

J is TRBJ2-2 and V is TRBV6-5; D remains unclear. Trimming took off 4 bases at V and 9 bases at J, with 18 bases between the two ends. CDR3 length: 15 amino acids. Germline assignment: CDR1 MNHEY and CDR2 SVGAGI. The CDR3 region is CASSSSGQPTRELFF. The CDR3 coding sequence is TGTGCCAGCAGTTCCTCGGGTCAACCTACCAGGGAGCTGTTTTTT.

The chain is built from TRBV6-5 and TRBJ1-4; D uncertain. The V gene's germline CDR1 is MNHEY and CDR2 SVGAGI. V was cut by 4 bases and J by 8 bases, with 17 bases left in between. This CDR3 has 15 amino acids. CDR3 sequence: CASSWTGEEGEKLFF. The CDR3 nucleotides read TGTGCCAGCAGTTGGACCGGGGAGGAAGGCGAAAAACTGTTTTTT.

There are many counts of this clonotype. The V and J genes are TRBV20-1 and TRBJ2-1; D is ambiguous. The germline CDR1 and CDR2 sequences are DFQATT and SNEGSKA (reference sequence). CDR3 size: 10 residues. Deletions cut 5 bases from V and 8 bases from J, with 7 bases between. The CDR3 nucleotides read TGCAGTGCTGGTCATTATGAGCAGTTCTTC. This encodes CSAGHYEQFF.

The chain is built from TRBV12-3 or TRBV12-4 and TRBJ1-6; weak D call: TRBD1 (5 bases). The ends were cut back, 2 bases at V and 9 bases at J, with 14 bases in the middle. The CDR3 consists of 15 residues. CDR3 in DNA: TGTGCCAGCAGTTTACGGGGGGGGGTAGGTTCACCCCTCCACTTT. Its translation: CASSLRGGVGSPLHF.

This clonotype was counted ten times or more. As DNA, the CDR3 is TGTGCCAGCAGTTCCCCGGGACAAGGGGGATTGAACACTGAAGCTTTCTTT. Amino acids: CASSSPGQGGLNTEAFF. The V gene is TRBV6-5, the J gene TRBJ1-1; possibly TRBD1 for D (6 bases). Germline V gene data show CDR1 as MNHEY and CDR2 as SVGAGI. V lost 4 bases, J lost 0 bases, and 18 bases lay in between. This CDR3 region has 17 residues.

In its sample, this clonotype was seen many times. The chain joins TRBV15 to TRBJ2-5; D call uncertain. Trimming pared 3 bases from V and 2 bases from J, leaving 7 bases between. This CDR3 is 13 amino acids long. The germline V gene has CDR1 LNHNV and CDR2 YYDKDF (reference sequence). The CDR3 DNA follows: TGTGCCACCAGCAGCCACGTACAAGAGACCCAGTACTTC. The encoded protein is CATSSHVQETQYF. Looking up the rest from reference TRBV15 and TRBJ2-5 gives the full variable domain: DAMVIQNPRYQVTQFGKPVTLSCSQTLNHNVMYWYQQKSSQAPKLLFHYYDKDFNNEADTPDNFQSRRPNTSFCFLDIRSPGLGDTAMYLCATSSHVQETQYFGPGTRLLVL.

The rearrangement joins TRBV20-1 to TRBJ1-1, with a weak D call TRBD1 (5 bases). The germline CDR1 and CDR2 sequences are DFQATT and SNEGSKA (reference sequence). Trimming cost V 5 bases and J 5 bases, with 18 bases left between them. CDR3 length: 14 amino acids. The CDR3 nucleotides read TGCAGTGCTCCGGCGAGGCAGGGAGGGACTGAAGCTTTCTTT. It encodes CSAPARQGGTEAFF.

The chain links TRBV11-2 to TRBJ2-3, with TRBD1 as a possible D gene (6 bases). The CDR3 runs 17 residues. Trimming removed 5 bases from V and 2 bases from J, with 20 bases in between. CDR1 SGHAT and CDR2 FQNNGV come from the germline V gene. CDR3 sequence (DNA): TGTGCCAGCAGCCTTAGGGTGACAGGAAAGTCCACAGATACGCAGTATTTT. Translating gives CASSLRVTGKSTDTQYF.

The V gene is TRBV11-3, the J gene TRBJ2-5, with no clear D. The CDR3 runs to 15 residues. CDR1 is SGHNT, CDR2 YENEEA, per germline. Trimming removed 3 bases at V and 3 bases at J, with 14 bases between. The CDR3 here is CASSFSSDTEETQYF. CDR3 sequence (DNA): TGTGCCAGCAGCTTTTCGTCAGACACCGAAGAGACCCAGTACTTC.

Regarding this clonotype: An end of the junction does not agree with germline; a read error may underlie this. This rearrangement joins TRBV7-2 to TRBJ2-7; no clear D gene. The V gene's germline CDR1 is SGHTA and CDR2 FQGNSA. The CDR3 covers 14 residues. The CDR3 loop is CASSLEGNSFEQYF. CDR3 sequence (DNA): TGTGCCAGCAGCTTAGAAGGGAACTCCTTCGAGCAGTACTTC.

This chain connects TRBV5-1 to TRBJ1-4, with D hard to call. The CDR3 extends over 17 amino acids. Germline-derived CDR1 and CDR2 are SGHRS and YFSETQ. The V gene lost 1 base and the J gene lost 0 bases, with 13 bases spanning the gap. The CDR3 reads CASSLRLTISTNEKLFF. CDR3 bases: TGCGCCAGCAGCTTGAGGCTGACTATTTCAACTAATGAAAAACTGTTTTTT.

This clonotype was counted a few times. CDR3 sequence: CASSYSPRTGNSPLHF. CDR3 in DNA: TGTGCCAGCAGTTACTCGCCCCGAACAGGGAATTCACCCCTCCACTTT. V usage is TRBV6-5 and J usage is TRBJ1-6; D is possibly TRBD1 (6 bases). The CDR3 consists of 16 residues. Germline-derived CDR1 and CDR2 are MNHEY and SVGAGI. The V end lost 0 bases, the J end lost 7 bases, and 13 bases lay between the germline ends.